Below, 21 T cell receptor beta chains from the same sample are listed, as sequenced in a study of CXCR3-negative and CXCR3-positive naive CD8 T cells. For these receptors, no antigen is known. Whole-study findings and limits: CXCR3-expressing naive cells carried TRB CDR3s more hydrophobic than those of CXCR3-negative naive cells.

cDNA libraries for TRB were generated by 5' RACE incorporating UMI labels. Each CDR3 protein gets one entry in TCRdb, which reprocessed the 5' RACE reads and gives no DNA. The ten most abundant clones cover 4.8% of a sample with around 63,000 distinct CDR3 sequences. Material for sequencing was naive CXCR3+ CD8+ T cells from blood. Noted subset: CD45RO-CCR7+CD27+CD95- naive CD8+ T cells expressing CXCR3 (TNR3+). These receptors were obtained from a human donor in good health. Some clones in this sample may be carry-over from other donors' samples.

V gene TRBV7-7 combines with J gene TRBJ2-1; checking the TCRdb D call of TRBD2 is not possible without DNA. Germline V CDR1 and CDR2: SSHAT, FNYEAQ (reference sequence). This CDR3 contains 18 residues. CDR3 residues: CASSLEASGSLSYNEQFF. Looking up the rest from reference TRBV7-7 and TRBJ2-1 gives the full variable domain: GAGVSQSPRYKVTKRGQDVTLRCDPISSHATLYWYQQALGQGPEFLTYFNYEAQPDKSGLPSDRFSAERPEGSISTLTIQRTEQRDSAMYRCASSLEASGSLSYNEQFFGPGTRLTVL.

The chain recombines TRBV7-3 with TRBJ2-1; the D gene TCRdb calls, TRBD1, cannot be checked with no DNA. CDR1 is SGHTA, CDR2 FQGTGA, per germline. The CDR3 is 13 amino acids. This chain's CDR3 is CASSFGGSNEQFF.

This chain connects TRBV29-1 to TRBJ2-7; the D call from TCRdb, TRBD1, cannot be confirmed without DNA. Germline-derived CDR1 and CDR2 are SQVTM and ANQGSEA. The CDR3 consists of 14 residues. The chain's CDR3 is CSVRGNRGADEQYF.

The chain has TRBV28 and TRBJ2-7; TCRdb reports TRBD1, a call that lacks DNA to check it against. This CDR3 comprises 14 residues. In germline, CDR1 is MDHEN, CDR2 SYDVKM. The CDR3 protein is CASSSWDRGQEQYF.

V gene TRBV7-9 combines with J gene TRBJ1-5; checking the TCRdb D call of TRBD1 is not possible without DNA. The length of the CDR3 is 14 residues. CDR1 and CDR2 (germline): SEHNR, FQNEAQ (reference sequence). CDR3 region: CASSYGTANQPQHF.

V gene TRBV13 combines with J gene TRBJ2-5; checking the TCRdb D call of TRBD1 is not possible without DNA. CDR1 is PRHDT, CDR2 FYEKMQ, per germline (reference sequence). The CDR3 totals 16 residues. The CDR3 sequence is CASSPRSRTFQETQYF.

V usage is TRBV20-1 and J usage is TRBJ2-3; TCRdb returns TRBD1, unconfirmable since there is no DNA. The CDR3 spans 15 residues. CDR1 is DFQATT, CDR2 SNEGSKA, per germline (reference sequence). The CDR3 here is CSASPGQGATDTQYF.

The V and J genes are TRBV4-1 and TRBJ1-4; the TRBD1 assignment by TCRdb is unverifiable without DNA. The CDR3 has 17 residues. Germline CDR1 MGHRA, CDR2 YSYEKL. The chain's CDR3 is CASSQDLPPGAGEKLFF.

The rearrangement links TRBV11-3 to TRBJ2-1; the D call of TRBD1 rests on TCRdb alone, since no DNA is present to check it. CDR1 SGHNT and CDR2 YENEEA come from the germline V gene. The CDR3 has 15 residues. CDR3 in amino acids: CASSTTHPRKDEQFF.

V is TRBV28 and J is TRBJ2-7; TCRdb calls TRBD2, which cannot be checked without DNA. The CDR3 spans 15 residues. CDR1 is MDHEN and CDR2 is SYDVKM in the germline V gene. This chain's CDR3 is CASSPSGTSRYEQYF.

The chain uses TRBV4-1 and TRBJ1-1; the D call of TRBD1 rests on TCRdb alone, since no DNA is present to check it. The CDR3 spans 15 residues. The germline CDR1 and CDR2 sequences are MGHRA and YSYEKL. The CDR3 reads CASSQATGVNTEALF.

The chain is built from TRBV20-1 and TRBJ2-1; TCRdb outputs TRBD2, but without DNA this stays unchecked. Per the germline V gene, CDR1 is DFQATT and CDR2 is SNEGSKA (reference sequence). The CDR3 extends over 16 amino acids. CDR3 residues: CSAEHSGGTTYNEQFF.

V gene TRBV11-2 combines with J gene TRBJ2-6. This CDR3 has 12 amino acids. The germline V gene has CDR1 SGHAT and CDR2 FQNNGV. This CDR3 reads CASGTGANVLTF.

CDR3 sequence reads: CASSLTGLTYEQYF. The chain carries TRBV28 and TRBJ2-7; TCRdb's D call, TRBD1, is unchecked because there is no DNA. The CDR3 covers 14 residues. The germline V gene has CDR1 MDHEN and CDR2 SYDVKM.

The J gene is TRBJ1-1, the V gene TRBV10-1. The CDR3 length is 13 residues. Germline V gene lookup returns CDR1 WNHNN and CDR2 SYGVQD (reference sequence). The chain's CDR3 is CASSETPGAEAFF.

V gene TRBV18 combines with J gene TRBJ1-1; TCRdb returns TRBD1, unconfirmable since there is no DNA. Germline CDR1 is KGHSH and CDR2 is LQKENI. The CDR3 totals 15 residues. Here the CDR3 reads CASSPRDRANTEAFF.

The genes are TRBV29-1 and TRBJ2-2; the TCRdb D gene call, TRBD1, has no DNA to confirm it. The length of the CDR3 is 15 residues. Germline lookup yields CDR1 SQVTM and CDR2 ANQGSEA. CDR3 sequence reads: CSVTGGSANTGELFF.

The rearrangement uses TRBV29-1 and TRBJ2-1; as DNA is missing, the TRBD2 call by TCRdb cannot be tested. This CDR3 comprises 14 residues. The germline V gene has CDR1 SQVTM and CDR2 ANQGSEA. The CDR3 region is CSVELAGGNNEQFF.

This chain connects TRBV11-2 to TRBJ2-7. Germline CDR1 and CDR2: SGHAT and FQNNGV. The CDR3 has 14 amino acids. CDR3 protein: CASSLGPASYEQYF.

This rearrangement joins TRBV15 to TRBJ2-2; TCRdb designates TRBD1, a call that cannot be tested without DNA. The CDR3 is 15 amino acids. Germline assignment: CDR1 LNHNV and CDR2 YYDKDF (reference sequence). The CDR3 loop reads CATSRGGGDTGELFF.

The gene calls are TRBV29-1 and TRBJ2-4; TCRdb's D call of TRBD2 is untestable without DNA. Germline CDR1 is SQVTM and CDR2 is ANQGSEA. CDR3 size: 16 residues. The CDR3: CSVEDRAAPAKNIQYF.